This T cell receptor (beta chain) was sequenced during a study of T cell responses to AZD1222 COVID-19 vaccine. On this clone itself: Its antigen is unknown.

Notes on the study in general: The span of vaccine-associated CD4 TCRs extended across spike, with dominance at 160-218 and 743-854. The study found Spike-specific TCR breadth and depth rose after two AZD1222 doses. No repertoire was sampled before or during the peak T cell response, only after it. Seropositive status at baseline applied to only five to seven AZD1222 recipients.

V lost 3 bases, J lost 4 bases, and 6 bases stayed unmatched. Per the germline V gene, CDR1 is KGHSH and CDR2 is LQKENI. The CDR3 sequence is 15 residues long. Only in-frame clones appear in the TCRdb table, and some are missing; sequencing was by immunoSEQ multiplex PCR. The data contain 170,000 or so clones, just under 95% of them singletons. The chain links TRBV18 to TRBJ1-2, with TRBD1 matching 9 bases. Sequenced here: peripheral blood, sampled 28 days after the second dose of the MenACWY control vaccine. This receptor was identified in an adult who received the MenACWY meningococcal vaccine as a control. The CDR3 spells CASSPWTGDSYGYTF. The CDR3 DNA sequence: TGTGCCAGCTCACCCTGGACAGGGGACAGCTATGGCTACACCTTC.